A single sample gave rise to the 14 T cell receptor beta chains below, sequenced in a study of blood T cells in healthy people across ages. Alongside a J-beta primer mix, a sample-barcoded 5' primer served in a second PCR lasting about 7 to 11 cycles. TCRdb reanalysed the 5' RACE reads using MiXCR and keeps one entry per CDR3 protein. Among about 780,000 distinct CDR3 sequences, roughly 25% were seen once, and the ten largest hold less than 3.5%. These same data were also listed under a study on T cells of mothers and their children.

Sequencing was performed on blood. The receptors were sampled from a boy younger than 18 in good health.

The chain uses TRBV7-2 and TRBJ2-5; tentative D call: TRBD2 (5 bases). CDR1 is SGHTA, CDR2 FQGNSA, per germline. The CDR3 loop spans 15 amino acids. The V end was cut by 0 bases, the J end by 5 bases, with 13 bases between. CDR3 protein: CASSLARATWETQYF. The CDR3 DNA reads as TGTGCCAGCAGCTTAGCGCGGGCCACCTGGGAGACCCAGTACTTC.

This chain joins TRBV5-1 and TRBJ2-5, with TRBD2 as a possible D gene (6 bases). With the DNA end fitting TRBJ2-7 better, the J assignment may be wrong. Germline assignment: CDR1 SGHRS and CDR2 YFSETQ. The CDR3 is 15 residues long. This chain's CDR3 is CASSATGTFVYEQYF. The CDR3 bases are TGCGCCAGCAGCGCAACCGGGACTTTCGTCTACGAGCAGTACTTC.

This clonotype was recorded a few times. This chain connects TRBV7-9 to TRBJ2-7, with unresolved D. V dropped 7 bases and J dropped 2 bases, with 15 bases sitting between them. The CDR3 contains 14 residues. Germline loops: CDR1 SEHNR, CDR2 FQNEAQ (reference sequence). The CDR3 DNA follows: TGTGCCAGCACCCCAGGAACACTTCCCTACGAGCAGTACTTC. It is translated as CASTPGTLPYEQYF. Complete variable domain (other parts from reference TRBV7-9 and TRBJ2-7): DTGVSQNPRHKITKRGQNVTFRCDPISEHNRLYWYRQTLGQGPEFLTYFQNEAQLEKSRLLSDRFSAERPKGSFSTLEIQRTEQGDSAMYLCASTPGTLPYEQYFGPGTRLTVT.

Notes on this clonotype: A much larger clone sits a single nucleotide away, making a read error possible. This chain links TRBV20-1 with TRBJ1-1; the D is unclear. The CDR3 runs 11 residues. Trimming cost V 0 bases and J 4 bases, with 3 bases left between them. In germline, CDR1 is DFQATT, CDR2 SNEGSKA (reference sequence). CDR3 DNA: TGCAGTGCTAGAGATGGCACTGAAGCTTTCTTT. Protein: CSARDGTEAFF.

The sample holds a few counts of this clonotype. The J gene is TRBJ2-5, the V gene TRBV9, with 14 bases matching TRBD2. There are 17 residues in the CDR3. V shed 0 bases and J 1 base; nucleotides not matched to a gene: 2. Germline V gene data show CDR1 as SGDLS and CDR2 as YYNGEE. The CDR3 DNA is TGTGCCAGCAGCGTAGGGACTAGCGGGGGGCCCCAAGAGACCCAGTACTTC. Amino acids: CASSVGTSGGPQETQYF.

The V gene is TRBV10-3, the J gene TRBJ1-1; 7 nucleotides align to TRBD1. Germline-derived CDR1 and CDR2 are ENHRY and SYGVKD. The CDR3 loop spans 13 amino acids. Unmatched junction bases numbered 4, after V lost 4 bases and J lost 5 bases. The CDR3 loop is CAISGQGETEAFF. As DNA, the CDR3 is TGTGCCATCAGTGGACAGGGAGAAACTGAAGCTTTCTTT.

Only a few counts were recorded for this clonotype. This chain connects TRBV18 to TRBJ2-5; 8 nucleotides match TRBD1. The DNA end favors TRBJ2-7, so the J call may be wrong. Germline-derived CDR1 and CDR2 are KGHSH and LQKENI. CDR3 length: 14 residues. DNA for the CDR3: TGTGCCAGCTCACGGGGACAGGAAATGTACGAGCAGTACTTC. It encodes CASSRGQEMYEQYF.

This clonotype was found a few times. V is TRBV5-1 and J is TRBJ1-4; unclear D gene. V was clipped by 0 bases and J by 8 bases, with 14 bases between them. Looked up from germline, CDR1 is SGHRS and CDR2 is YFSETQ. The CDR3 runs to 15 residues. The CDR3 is CASSLGVLVDEKLFF. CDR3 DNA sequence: TGCGCCAGCAGCTTGGGGGTTCTCGTTGACGAAAAACTGTTTTTT.

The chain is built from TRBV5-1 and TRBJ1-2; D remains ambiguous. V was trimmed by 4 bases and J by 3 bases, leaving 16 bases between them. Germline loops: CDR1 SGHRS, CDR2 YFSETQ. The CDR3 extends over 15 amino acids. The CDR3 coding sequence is TGCGCCAGCAGCGAGACCCGCGATCGTTACTATGGCTACACCTTC. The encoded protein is CASSETRDRYYGYTF. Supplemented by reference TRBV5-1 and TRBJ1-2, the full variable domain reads KAGVTQTPRYLIKTRGQQVTLSCSPISGHRSVSWYQQTPGQGLQFLFEYFSETQRNKGNFPGRFSGRQFSNSRSEMNVSTLELGDSALYLCASSETRDRYYGYTFGSGTRLTVV.

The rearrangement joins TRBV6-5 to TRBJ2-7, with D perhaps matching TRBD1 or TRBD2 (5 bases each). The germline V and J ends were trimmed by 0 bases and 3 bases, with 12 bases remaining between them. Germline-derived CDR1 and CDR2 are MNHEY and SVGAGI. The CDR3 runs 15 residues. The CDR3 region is CASSYSGVRVYEQYF. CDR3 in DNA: TGTGCCAGCAGTTACTCGGGGGTAAGAGTCTACGAGCAGTACTTC.

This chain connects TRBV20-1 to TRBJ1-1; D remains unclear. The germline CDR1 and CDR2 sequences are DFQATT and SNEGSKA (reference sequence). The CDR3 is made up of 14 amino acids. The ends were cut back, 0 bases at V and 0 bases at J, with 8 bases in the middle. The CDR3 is CSARDPALNTEAFF. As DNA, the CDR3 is TGCAGTGCTAGAGATCCGGCTTTGAACACTGAAGCTTTCTTT.

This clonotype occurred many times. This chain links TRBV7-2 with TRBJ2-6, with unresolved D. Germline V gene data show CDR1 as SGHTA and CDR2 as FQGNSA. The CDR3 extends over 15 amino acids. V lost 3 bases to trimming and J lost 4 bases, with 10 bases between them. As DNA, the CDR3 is TGTGCCAGCAGCTTTTCGGCCACCGGGGCCAACGTCCTGACTTTC. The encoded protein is CASSFSATGANVLTF.

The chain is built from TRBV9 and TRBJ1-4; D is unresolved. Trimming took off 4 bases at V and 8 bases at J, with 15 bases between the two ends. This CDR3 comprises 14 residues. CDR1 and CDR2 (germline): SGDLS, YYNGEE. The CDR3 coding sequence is TGTGCCAGCAGCCCGGGTCCTGCCGGAGAAAAACTGTTTTTT. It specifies CASSPGPAGEKLFF.

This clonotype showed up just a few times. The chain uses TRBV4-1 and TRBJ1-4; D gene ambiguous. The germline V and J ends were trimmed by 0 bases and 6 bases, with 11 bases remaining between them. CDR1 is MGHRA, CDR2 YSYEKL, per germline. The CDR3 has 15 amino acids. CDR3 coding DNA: TGCGCCAGCAGCCAAGAAGGGAACCTGGATGAAAAACTGTTTTTT. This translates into CASSQEGNLDEKLFF.